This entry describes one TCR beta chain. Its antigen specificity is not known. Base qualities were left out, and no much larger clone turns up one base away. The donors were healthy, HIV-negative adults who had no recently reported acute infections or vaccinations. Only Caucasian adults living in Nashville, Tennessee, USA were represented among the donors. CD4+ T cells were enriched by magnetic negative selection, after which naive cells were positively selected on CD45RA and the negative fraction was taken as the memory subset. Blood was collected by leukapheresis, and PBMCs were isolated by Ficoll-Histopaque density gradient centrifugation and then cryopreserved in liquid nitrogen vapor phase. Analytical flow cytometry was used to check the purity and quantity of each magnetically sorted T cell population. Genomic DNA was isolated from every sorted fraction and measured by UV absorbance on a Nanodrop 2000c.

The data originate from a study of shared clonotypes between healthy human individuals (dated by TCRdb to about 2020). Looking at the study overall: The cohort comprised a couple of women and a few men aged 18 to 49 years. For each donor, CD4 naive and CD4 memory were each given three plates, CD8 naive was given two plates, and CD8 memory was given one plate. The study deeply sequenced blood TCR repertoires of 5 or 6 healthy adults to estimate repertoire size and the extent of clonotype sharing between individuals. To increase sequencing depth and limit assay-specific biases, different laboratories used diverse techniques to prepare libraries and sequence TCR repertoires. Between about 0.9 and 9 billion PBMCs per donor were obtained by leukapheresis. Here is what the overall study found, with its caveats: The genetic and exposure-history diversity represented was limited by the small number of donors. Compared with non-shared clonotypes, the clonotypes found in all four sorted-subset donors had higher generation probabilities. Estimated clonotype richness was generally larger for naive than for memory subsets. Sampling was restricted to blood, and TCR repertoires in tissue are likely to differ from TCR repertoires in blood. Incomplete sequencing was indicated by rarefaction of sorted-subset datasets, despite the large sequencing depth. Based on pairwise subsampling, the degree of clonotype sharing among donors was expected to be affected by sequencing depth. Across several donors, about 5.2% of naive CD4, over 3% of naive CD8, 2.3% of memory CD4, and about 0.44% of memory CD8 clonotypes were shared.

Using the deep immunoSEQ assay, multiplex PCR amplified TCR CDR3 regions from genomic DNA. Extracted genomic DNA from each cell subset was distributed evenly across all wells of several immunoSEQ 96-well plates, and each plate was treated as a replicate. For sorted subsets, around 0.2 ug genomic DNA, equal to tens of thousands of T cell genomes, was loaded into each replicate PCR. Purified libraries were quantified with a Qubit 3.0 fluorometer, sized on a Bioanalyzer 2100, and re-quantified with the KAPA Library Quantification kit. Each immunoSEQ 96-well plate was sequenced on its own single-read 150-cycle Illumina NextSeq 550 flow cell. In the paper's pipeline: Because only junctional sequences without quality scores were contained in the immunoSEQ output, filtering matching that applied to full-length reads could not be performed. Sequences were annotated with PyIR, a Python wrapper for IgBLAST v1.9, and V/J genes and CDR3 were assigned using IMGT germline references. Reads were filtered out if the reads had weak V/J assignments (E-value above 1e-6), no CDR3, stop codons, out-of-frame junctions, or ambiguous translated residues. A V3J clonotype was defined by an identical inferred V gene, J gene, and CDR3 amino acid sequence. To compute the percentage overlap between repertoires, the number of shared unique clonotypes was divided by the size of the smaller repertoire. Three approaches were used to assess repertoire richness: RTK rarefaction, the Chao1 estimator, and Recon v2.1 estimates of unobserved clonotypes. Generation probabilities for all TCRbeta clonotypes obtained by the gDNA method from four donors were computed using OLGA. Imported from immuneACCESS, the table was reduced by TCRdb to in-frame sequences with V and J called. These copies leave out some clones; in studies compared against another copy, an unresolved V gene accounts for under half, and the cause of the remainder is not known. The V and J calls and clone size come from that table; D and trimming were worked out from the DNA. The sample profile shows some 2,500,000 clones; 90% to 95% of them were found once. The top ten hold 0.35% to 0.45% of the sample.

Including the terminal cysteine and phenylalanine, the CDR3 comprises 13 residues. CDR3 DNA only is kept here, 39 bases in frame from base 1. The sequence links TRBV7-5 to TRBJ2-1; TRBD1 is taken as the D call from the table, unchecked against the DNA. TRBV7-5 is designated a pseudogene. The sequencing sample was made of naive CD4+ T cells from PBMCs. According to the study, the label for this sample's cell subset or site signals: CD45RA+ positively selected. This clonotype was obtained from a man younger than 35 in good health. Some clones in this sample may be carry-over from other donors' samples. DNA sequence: TGTGTCAGAAGCTTAGCGGGACAGGATGAGCAGTTCTTC. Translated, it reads CVRSLAGQDEQFF.